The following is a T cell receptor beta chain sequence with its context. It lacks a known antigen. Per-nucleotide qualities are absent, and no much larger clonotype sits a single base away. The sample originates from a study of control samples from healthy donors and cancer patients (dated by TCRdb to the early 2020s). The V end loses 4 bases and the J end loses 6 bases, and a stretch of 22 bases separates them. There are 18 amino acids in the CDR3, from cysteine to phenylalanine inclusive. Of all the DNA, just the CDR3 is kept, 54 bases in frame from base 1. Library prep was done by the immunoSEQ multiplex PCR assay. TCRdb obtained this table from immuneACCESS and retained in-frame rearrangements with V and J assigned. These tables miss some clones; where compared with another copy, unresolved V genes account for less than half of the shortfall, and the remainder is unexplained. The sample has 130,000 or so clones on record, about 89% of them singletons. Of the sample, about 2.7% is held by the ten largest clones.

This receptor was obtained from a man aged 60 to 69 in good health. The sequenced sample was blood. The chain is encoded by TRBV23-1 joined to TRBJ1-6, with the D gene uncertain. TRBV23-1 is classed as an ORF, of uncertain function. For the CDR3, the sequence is CASSPFNDPGSVNSPLHF. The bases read TGCGCCAGCAGTCCTTTTAACGACCCCGGCAGTGTTAATTCACCCCTCCACTTT.